Reported below is one T cell receptor (beta chain). Antigen unknown. The ends were cut back, 0 bases at V and 3 bases at J, with 6 bases in the middle. Germline V gene data show CDR1 as SGHTA and CDR2 as FQGNSA. The CDR3 consists of 13 residues. This entry belongs to a study of CD8 T cells in ankylosing spondylitis. Study-wide findings and caveats: Clones linked to disease, bearing a CD8+ phenotype, were relatively rare in peripheral blood.

TCRdb re-derived calls from the 5' RACE reads in MiXCR, one entry per CDR3 protein. The table lists some 250,000 distinct CDR3 sequences, 7.5% to 9% of them singletons, with around 7% in the top ten. This TCR derives from a male donor with ankylosing spondylitis or in good health (not recorded which). J is TRBJ2-7 and V is TRBV7-2, with D hard to call. Sequenced input: blood, either unsorted or a sorted T cell fraction (not recorded which). In nucleotides, the CDR3 is TGTGCCAGCAGCTTAGCGCTCCGCTACGAGCAGTACTTC. This gives the protein CASSLALRYEQYF.